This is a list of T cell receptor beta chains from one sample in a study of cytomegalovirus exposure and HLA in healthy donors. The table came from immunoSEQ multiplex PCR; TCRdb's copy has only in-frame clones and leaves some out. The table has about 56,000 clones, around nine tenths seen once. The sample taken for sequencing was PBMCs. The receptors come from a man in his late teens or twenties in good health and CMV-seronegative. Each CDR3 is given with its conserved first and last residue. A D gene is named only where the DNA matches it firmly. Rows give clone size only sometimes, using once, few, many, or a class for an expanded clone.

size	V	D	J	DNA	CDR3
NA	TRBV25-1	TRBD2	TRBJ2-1	TGTGCCAGCAGTTATGGGCGGGAGCCCTACAATGAGCAGTTCTTC	CASSYGREPYNEQFF
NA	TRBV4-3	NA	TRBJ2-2	TGCGCCAGCAGCCAAGGGCTAGCAGCCAACACCGGGGAGCTGTTTTTT	CASSQGLAANTGELFF
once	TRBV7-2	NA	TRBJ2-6	TGTGCCAGCAGCTTAGCCCGGGGGATACTCTCTGGGGCCAACGTCCTGACTTTC	CASSLARGILSGANVLTF
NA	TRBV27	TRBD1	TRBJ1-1	TGTGCCAGCAGTTTTATGGGACAGGGGGAAGACTTTGAAGCTTTCTTT	CASSFMGQGEDFEAFF
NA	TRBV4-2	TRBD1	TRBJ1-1	TGTGCCAGCAGCCAAGAAACAGCAGGGGGTCTGGGAACTGAAGCTTTCTTT	CASSQETAGGLGTEAFF
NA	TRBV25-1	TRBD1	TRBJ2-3	TGTGCCAGCAGTACTTCAAGGACAGGGACAGATACGCAGTATTTT	CASSTSRTGTDTQYF
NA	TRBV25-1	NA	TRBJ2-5	TGTGCCAGCAGTGAATTACAGGTCCAAGAGACCCAGTACTTC	CASSELQVQETQYF
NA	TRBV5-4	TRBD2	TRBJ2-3	TGTGCCAGCAGCCATAAGCGGGAGGGCCGAGATACGCAGTATTTT	CASSHKREGRDTQYF
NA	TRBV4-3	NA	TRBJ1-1	TGCGCCAGCAGCCAAGACCTAAGGGGGTACACTGAAGCTTTCTTT	CASSQDLRGYTEAFF
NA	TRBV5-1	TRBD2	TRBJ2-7	TGCGCCAGCAGCTTCGGGACTAGCGACTACGAGCAGTACTTC	CASSFGTSDYEQYF
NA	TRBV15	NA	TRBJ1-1	TGTGCCACCAGCTCTAGACCGGGGGTTAACACTGAAGCTTTCTTT	CATSSRPGVNTEAFF
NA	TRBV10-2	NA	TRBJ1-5	TGCGCCAGCAGTGATAAGTCCAGGGGTGGCAATCAGCCCCAGCATTTT	CASSDKSRGGNQPQHF
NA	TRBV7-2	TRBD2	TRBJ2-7	TGTGCCAGCAGCTTACGGGGGGAGGCAGCCTACGAGCAGTACTTC	CASSLRGEAAYEQYF
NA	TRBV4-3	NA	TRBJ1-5	TGCGCCAGCAGCCTAGAACTCAACAGCCCAGGTCAGCCCCAGCATTTT	CASSLELNSPGQPQHF
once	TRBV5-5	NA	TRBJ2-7	TGTGCCAGCAGTACAGGTGATCACTCCTACGAGCAGTACTTC	CASSTGDHSYEQYF
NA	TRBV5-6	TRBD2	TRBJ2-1	TGTGCCAGCAGCTTGATCGAGGGTCGGGCTAGCGGACCCAATGAGCAGTTCTTC	CASSLIEGRASGPNEQFF
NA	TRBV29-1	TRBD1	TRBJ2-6	TGCAGCGCCCGTCCCGGGACAGGGACTGGGGCCAACGTCCTGACTTTC	CSARPGTGTGANVLTF
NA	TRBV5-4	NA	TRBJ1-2	TGTGCCAGCAGCTTGGTGGCCTATGGCTACACCTTC	CASSLVAYGYTF
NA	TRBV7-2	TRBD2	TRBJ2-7	TGTGCCAGCAGCTTAGGGGGACTAGCGGGTTCCTACGAGCAGTACTTC	CASSLGGLAGSYEQYF
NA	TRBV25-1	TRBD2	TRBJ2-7	TGTGCCAGCAGCCGGCGGGGGGACTCCTACGAGCAGTACTTC	CASSRRGDSYEQYF
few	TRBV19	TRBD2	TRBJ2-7	TGTGCCAGTAGTCCCGTCCCGGGACTAGTAGCTCACGAGCAGTACTTC	CASSPVPGLVAHEQYF
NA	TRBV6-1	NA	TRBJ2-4	TGTGCCAGCAGTAACGTAGACATTCAGTACTTC	CASSNVDIQYF
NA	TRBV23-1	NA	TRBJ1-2	TGCGCCAGCAGGACCAGGGATTATGGCTACACCTTC	CASRTRDYGYTF
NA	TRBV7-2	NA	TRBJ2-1	TGTGCCAGCAGCCGCGGCGGGTCAGTGGACGAGCAGTTCTTC	CASSRGGSVDEQFF
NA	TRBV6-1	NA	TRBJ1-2	TGTGCCAGCAGGGGGGGCTATGGCTACACCTTC	CASRGGYGYTF
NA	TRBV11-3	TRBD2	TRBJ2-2	TGTGCCAGCAGCCCCCGTCGGGCTAGCGGGAACACCGGGGAGCTGTTTTTT	CASSPRRASGNTGELFF
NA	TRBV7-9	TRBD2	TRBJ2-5	TGTGCCAGCAGCTCGGGCGGCGGGACTAGCCAAGAGACCCAGTACTTC	CASSSGGGTSQETQYF
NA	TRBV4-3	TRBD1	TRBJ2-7	TGCGCCAGCAGCCGAGGACAGGGGTGGGAGCAGTACTTC	CASSRGQGWEQYF
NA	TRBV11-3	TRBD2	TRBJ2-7	TGTGCCAGCAGCTGCCGCTCCCGTACCGCGCGGGAGCGCTCCTACGAGCAGTACTTC	CASSCRSRTARERSYEQYF
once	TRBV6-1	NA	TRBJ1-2	TGTGCCAGCAGTGTCCATCCAGGGCCGCCCTACTATGGCTACACCTTC	CASSVHPGPPYYGYTF
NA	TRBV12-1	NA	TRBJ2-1	TGTGCCAGGGGGGGGCGGAGCTCCTACAATGAGCAGTTCTTC	CARGGRSSYNEQFF
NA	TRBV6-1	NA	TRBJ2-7	TGTGCCAGCAGTGCTTGGAGAAGCTCCTACGAGCAGTACTTC	CASSAWRSSYEQYF
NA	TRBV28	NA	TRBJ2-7	TGTGCCAGCAGTTTATTGAGCTACGAGCAGTACTTC	CASSLLSYEQYF
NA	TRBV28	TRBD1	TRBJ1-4	TGTGCCAGCGATGACAGGGTTAATGAAAAACTGTTTTTT	CASDDRVNEKLFF
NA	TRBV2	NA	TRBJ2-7	TGTGCCAGTGGACAGCTTACCTACGAGCAGTACTTC	CASGQLTYEQYF
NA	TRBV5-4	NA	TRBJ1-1	TGTGCCAGCAGCTTGTGGCAGACTCTGAAGTCTGGAAACACTGAAGCTTTCTTT	CASSLWQTLKSGNTEAFF
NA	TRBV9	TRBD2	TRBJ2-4	TGTGCCAGCAGCGTAGTTGCGACTAGCGGGGACATTCAGTACTTC	CASSVVATSGDIQYF
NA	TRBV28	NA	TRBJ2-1	TGTGCCAGCAGTCTCCAAATCAGCGGGCTACTCGAAAATGAGCAGTTCTTC	CASSLQISGLLENEQFF
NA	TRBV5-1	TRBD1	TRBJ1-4	TGCGCCAGCTCCGGACGGGGACAGCCAGAAAAACTGTTTTTT	CASSGRGQPEKLFF
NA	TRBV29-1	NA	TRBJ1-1	TGCAGCGTTGTACCGGGTCTAAACACTGAAGCTTTCTTT	CSVVPGLNTEAFF
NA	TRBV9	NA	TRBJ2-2	TGTGCCAGCAGCGGCAGGGCTTTAAACACCGGGGAGCTGTTTTTT	CASSGRALNTGELFF
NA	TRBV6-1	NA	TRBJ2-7	TGTGCCAGCAGAGCATTTGGGGTCAGGGACGAGCAGTACTTC	CASRAFGVRDEQYF
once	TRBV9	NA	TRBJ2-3	TGTGCCAGCAGCGTAGGGAGAAACACAGATACGCAGTATTTT	CASSVGRNTDTQYF
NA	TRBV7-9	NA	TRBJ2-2	TGTGCCAGCAGCTTTCCAATTAAGCAAGGGGAGCTGTTTTTT	CASSFPIKQGELFF
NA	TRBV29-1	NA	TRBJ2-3	TGCAGCGTTTCTACTAGTCGAACAGATACGCAGTATTTT	CSVSTSRTDTQYF
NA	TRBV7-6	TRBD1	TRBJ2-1	TGTGCCAGCAGTAGCTTGGGGGACAGTGGAAACAATGAGCAGTTCTTC	CASSSLGDSGNNEQFF
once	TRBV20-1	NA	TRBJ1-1	TGCAGTGCGGCGTTGGAGTGGGAAGCTTTCTTT	CSAALEWEAFF
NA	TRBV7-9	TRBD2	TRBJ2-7	TGTGCCAGCAGCTTGACCGGGACTAGCGGGGCCTACGAGCAGTACTTC	CASSLTGTSGAYEQYF
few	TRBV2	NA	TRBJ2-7	TGTGCCAGCAGTGTCGGACTGCCCTCATCCTACGAGCAGTACTTC	CASSVGLPSSYEQYF
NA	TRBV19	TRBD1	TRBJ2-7	TGTGCCAGTAGTTCCGGGACAGGGTTCCACGAGCAGTACTTC	CASSSGTGFHEQYF
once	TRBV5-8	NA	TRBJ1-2	TGTGCCAGCAGCTTGGGCGGGGTAAACTATGGCTACACCTTC	CASSLGGVNYGYTF
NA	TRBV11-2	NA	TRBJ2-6	TGTGCCAGCAGCTCGCCGGGGGCTGGGGCCAACGTCCTGACTTTC	CASSSPGAGANVLTF
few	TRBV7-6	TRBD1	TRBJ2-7	TGTGCCAGCAGCTCCCGGGACAGGGATTACGAGCAGTACTTC	CASSSRDRDYEQYF
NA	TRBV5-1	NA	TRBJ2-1	TGCGCCAGCAGCTCCCTTTTAGGAGAAAAGAGCAATGAGCAGTTCTTC	CASSSLLGEKSNEQFF